What follows describes a single T cell receptor (beta chain). The target antigen is unknown. The record originates from a study of blood T cells in healthy people across ages. It was with a sample-barcoded 5' primer and a J-beta primer mix that a second PCR of roughly 7 to 12 cycles was run. TCRdb re-called the 5' RACE reads with MiXCR, one entry per CDR3 protein. In the table there are over 950,000 distinct CDR3 sequences, roughly two fifths of which are singletons. There are 19 residues in the CDR3. Germline V gives CDR1 SGHRS, CDR2 YFSETQ. The V end lost 2 bases, the J end lost 1 base, and 24 bases lay between the germline ends. Study-level findings and limits: PBMCs left unsorted prevented a conclusive naive versus antigen-experienced comparison.

This chain uses TRBV5-1 with TRBJ2-5; the D gene is possibly TRBD1 (6 bases). The sample comprised blood. This TCR came from a man in his late teens or twenties in good health. In DNA, the CDR3 is TGCGCCAGCAGCTTCGACGGACAGATGGGGTGCGTGGTCCAAGAGACCCAGTACTTC. It yields the protein CASSFDGQMGCVVQETQYF. The entire variable domain, with the rest obtained from reference TRBV5-1 and TRBJ2-5, is as follows: KAGVTQTPRYLIKTRGQQVTLSCSPISGHRSVSWYQQTPGQGLQFLFEYFSETQRNKGNFPGRFSGRQFSNSRSEMNVSTLELGDSALYLCASSFDGQMGCVVQETQYFGPGTRLLVL.